The clone carrying this T cell receptor (beta chain) was counted a single time. As yet, its antigen is unknown. Primed by a sample-barcoded 5' primer and a J-beta primer mix, a second PCR proceeded for about 6 to 12 cycles. In TCRdb, the 5' RACE reads were re-called with MiXCR into one record per CDR3 protein. The sample lists about 900,000 distinct CDR3 sequences, about 44% seen once, with roughly an eighth in the top ten. This sample is part of a study of blood T cells in healthy people across ages. Broader study findings: Diversity of TCR beta correlated strongly with naive T cell percentage.

Trimming cost V 8 bases and J 9 bases, with 14 bases left between them. CDR1 and CDR2 from the germline V gene are MNHNY and SVGAGI (reference sequence). The CDR3 covers 12 residues. The sequenced sample consisted of blood. This sequence originates from a man aged 30 to 45 in good health. The chain employs TRBV6-6 and TRBJ2-1; D may match TRBD1 or TRBD2 (5 bases each). CDR3 in DNA: TGTGCCAGCGCCCCGGCTGGGGGTGAGCAGTTCTTC. It translates to CASAPAGGEQFF.